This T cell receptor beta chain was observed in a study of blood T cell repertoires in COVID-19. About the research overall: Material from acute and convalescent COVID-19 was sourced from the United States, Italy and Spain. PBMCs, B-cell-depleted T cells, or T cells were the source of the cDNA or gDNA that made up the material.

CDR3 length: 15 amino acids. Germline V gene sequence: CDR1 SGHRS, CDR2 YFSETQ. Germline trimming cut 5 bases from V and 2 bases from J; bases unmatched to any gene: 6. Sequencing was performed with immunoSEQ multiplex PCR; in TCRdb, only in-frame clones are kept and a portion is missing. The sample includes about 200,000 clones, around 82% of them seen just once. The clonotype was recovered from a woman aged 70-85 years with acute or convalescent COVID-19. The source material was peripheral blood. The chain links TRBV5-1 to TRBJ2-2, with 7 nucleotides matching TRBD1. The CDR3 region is CASRVGTANTGELFF. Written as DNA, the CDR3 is TGCGCCAGCAGGGTAGGGACAGCCAACACCGGGGAGCTGTTTTTT.